This entry lists 27 T cell receptor beta chains sequenced from one sample in a study of T cells in Graves' hyperthyroidism and ophthalmopathy. Amplification of TCR beta CDR3 regions used RNA as the template. The HTBI set primed first-round TCR CDR3 RT-PCR. TCRdb recomputed calls from the multiplex PCR reads with MiXCR, one row per CDR3 protein. The profile covers some 460,000 distinct CDR3 sequences, with roughly 14% appearing a single time and 7.5% to 9% taken by the ten largest. The sample taken for sequencing was blood. All receptors come from a woman aged 18-35 years with Graves' hyperthyroidism.

V gene TRBV5-5 combines with J gene TRBJ2-2; 7 bases are a match to TRBD2. V lost 0 bases to trimming and J lost 7 bases; unmatched junction nucleotides: 3. Germline CDR1 is SGHKS and CDR2 is YYEKEE (reference sequence). The CDR3 runs 14 residues. CDR3 in amino acids: CASSLGGGYGELFF. CDR3 nucleotide sequence: TGTGCCAGCAGCTTGGGGGGGGGATACGGGGAGCTGTTTTTT.

This clonotype has a count of ten or more. The chain is built from TRBV11-2 and TRBJ2-3; perhaps TRBD2 as D (5 bases). Trimming took 5 bases from V and 1 from J, leaving 22 bases between them. In germline, CDR1 is SGHAT, CDR2 FQNNGV. The CDR3 is 18 amino acids. CDR3 sequence reads: CASSLRARGSGGTDTQYF. The CDR3 DNA reads as TGTGCCAGCAGCCTAAGGGCACGAGGGAGCGGTGGCACAGATACGCAGTATTTT.

This clonotype was seen repeatedly, ten times or more. V is TRBV12-3 or TRBV12-4 and J is TRBJ1-1, with D uncertain. The V gene lost 6 bases and the J gene lost 5 bases, with 19 bases spanning the gap. This CDR3 comprises 15 residues. Here the CDR3 reads CASSTLPERPTEAFF. The CDR3 region has the DNA TGTGCCAGCAGCACCTTACCTGAGCGACCGACTGAAGCTTTCTTT.

This clonotype was observed a few times. The CDR3 spells CASSFTRGGFRTDTQYF. The DNA for the CDR3 is TGTGCCAGCAGCTTTACGCGGGGGGGCTTTAGGACAGATACGCAGTATTTT. The chain recombines TRBV5-4 with TRBJ2-3, with 9 bases fitting TRBD2. Germline V CDR1 and CDR2: SGHNT, YYREEE (reference sequence). V was pared by 2 bases and J by 3 bases, with 10 bases of the junction left unmatched. This CDR3 region has 17 residues.

Of note for this clonotype: One junction end disagrees with the germline gene, perhaps due to a read error. The rearrangement joins TRBV7-9 to TRBJ2-1, with 7 bases matching TRBD1. Per germline, CDR1 SEHNR and CDR2 FQNEAQ (reference sequence). This CDR3 has 14 amino acids. This CDR3 reads CVSSSTGFYNEQFF. The CDR3 DNA follows: TGTGTCAGCAGCTCGACAGGGTTCTACAATGAGCAGTTCTTC.

This clonotype showed up many times. The J gene is TRBJ2-5, the V gene TRBV12-3 or TRBV12-4; D not certain. This CDR3 region has 14 residues. Trimming removed 3 bases from V and 0 bases from J, with 8 bases in between. The CDR3 nucleotides are TGTGCCAGCAGTTTGTCCGGATACCAAGAGACCCAGTACTTC. This sequence encodes CASSLSGYQETQYF.

At least ten counts were recorded for this clonotype. This chain joins TRBV29-1 and TRBJ2-5, with D unresolved. V gave up 0 bases and J gave up 2 bases, with 10 bases separating them. Germline V lookup: CDR1 SQVTM, CDR2 ANQGSEA. This CDR3 is 14 amino acids long. The CDR3 reads CSVEDARFQETQYF. The CDR3 nucleotides read TGCAGCGTTGAAGATGCCAGGTTTCAAGAGACCCAGTACTTC. The full variable domain, its missing parts supplied by reference TRBV29-1 and TRBJ2-5, is SAVISQKPSRDICQRGTSLTIQCQVDSQVTMMFWYRQQPGQSLTLIATANQGSEATYESGFVIDKFPISRPNLTFSTLTVSNMSPEDSSIYLCSVEDARFQETQYFGPGTRLLVL.

This clonotype was seen many times. The chain links TRBV7-8 to TRBJ2-7, with no clear D. Between the trimmed V and J ends, which lost 2 bases and 5 bases, there was a span of 4 bases. Germline CDR1 SGHVS, CDR2 FQNEAQ. This CDR3 has 11 residues. The CDR3 protein is CASSLRNEQYF. The CDR3 nucleotides read TGTGCCAGCAGCTTAAGGAACGAGCAGTACTTC.

Regarding this clonotype: A much larger clone sits a single nucleotide away, making a read error possible. The gene calls are TRBV3-1 and TRBJ2-2; D is ambiguous. This CDR3 is built from 17 residues. V was shortened by 1 base and J by 0 bases, with 12 bases between the two germline ends. Germline values: CDR1 LGHDT, CDR2 YNNKEL (reference sequence). The CDR3 DNA reads as TGTGCCAGCAGCCAAGGTCTAAGCGCACCGAACACCGGGGAGCTGTTTTTT. This codes for CASSQGLSAPNTGELFF.

The chain recombines TRBV6-2 or TRBV6-3 with TRBJ1-5; no clear D. Trimming took 8 bases from V and 3 from J, leaving 11 bases between them. Germline loops: CDR1 MNHEY, CDR2 SVGEGT. The CDR3 is 13 residues long. Here the CDR3 DNA reads TGTGCCAGCGGGGAGCCTATCAATCAGCCCCAGCATTTT. Its translation: CASGEPINQPQHF.

The sample holds many counts of this clonotype. The genes are TRBV20-1 and TRBJ2-1, with no clear D. V lost 3 bases to trimming and J lost 4 bases, with 10 bases between them. Per the germline V gene, CDR1 is DFQATT and CDR2 is SNEGSKA (reference sequence). The CDR3 is 13 residues long. CDR3: CSASSGFYNEQFF. DNA for the CDR3: TGCAGTGCTAGTAGTGGCTTTTACAATGAGCAGTTCTTC.

This clonotype was seen repeatedly, ten times or more. This chain links TRBV9 with TRBJ2-5, with 9 bases aligning to TRBD1. Germline CDR1 and CDR2: SGDLS and YYNGEE. The CDR3 runs 18 residues. V lost 0 bases and J lost 5; bases outside the gene matches: 14. The CDR3 sequence is CASSVAAGTGLRMETQYF. DNA of the CDR3: TGTGCCAGCAGCGTAGCCGCCGGGACAGGGCTGCGGATGGAGACCCAGTACTTC.

The chain has TRBV27 and TRBJ1-5; 9 bases map to TRBD1. Germline V gene sequence: CDR1 MNHEY, CDR2 SMNVEV (reference sequence). Trimming at V came to 5 bases and at J to 0 bases, leaving 5 bases not matched to a gene. The length of the CDR3 is 16 residues. CDR3 loop: CASSDPGQGSNQPQHF. As DNA, the CDR3 is TGTGCCAGCAGTGACCCGGGACAGGGTAGCAATCAGCCCCAGCATTTT.

This sequence joins TRBV19 and TRBJ2-7, with no clear D. V lost 3 bases and J lost 2, with 8 bases in between. Per the germline V gene, CDR1 is LNHDA and CDR2 is SQIVND (reference sequence). This CDR3 region has 13 residues. DNA for the CDR3: TGTGCCAGTAGTATTGGCAGAACCTACGAGCAGTACTTC. As protein: CASSIGRTYEQYF.

This clonotype was counted at least ten times. The chain couples TRBV11-1 to TRBJ1-5; maybe TRBD1 (5 bases). There are 13 residues in the CDR3. V was shortened by 1 base and J by 7 bases, with 8 bases between the two germline ends. CDR1 is SGHAT, CDR2 FQDESV, per germline (reference sequence). In nucleotides, the CDR3 is TGTGCCAGCAGCTTAGTGGAGGGGCAGCCCCAGCATTTT. Protein product: CASSLVEGQPQHF.

The CDR3 spells CASSLAGWGGETQYF. The CDR3 nucleotides are TGTGCCAGCAGCTTAGCGGGATGGGGCGGAGAGACCCAGTACTTC. The chain uses TRBV7-9 and TRBJ2-5; D possibly corresponds to TRBD1 (5 bases). The CDR3 extends over 15 amino acids. Germline CDR1 reads SEHNR; CDR2 reads FQNEAQ (reference sequence). V dropped 0 bases and J dropped 4 bases, with 12 bases sitting between them. Filled out from reference TRBV7-9 and TRBJ2-5, the complete variable domain reads DTGVSQNPRHKITKRGQNVTFRCDPISEHNRLYWYRQTLGQGPEFLTYFQNEAQLEKSRLLSDRFSAERPKGSFSTLEIQRTEQGDSAMYLCASSLAGWGGETQYFGPGTRLLVL.

There are many counts of this clonotype. The V and J genes are TRBV29-1 and TRBJ2-7, with no clear D. V was cut by 4 bases and J by 7 bases, with 14 bases left in between. In germline, CDR1 is SQVTM, CDR2 ANQGSEA. The CDR3 is 12 residues long. The CDR3 nucleotides read TGCAGCGTTGGGACCAACCGGCGGGAGCAGTACTTC. As protein: CSVGTNRREQYF.

This clonotype has a handful of counts. This chain uses TRBV19 with TRBJ2-7; 7 bases align to TRBD2. The CDR3 length is 15 residues. Trimming removed 4 bases from V and 0 bases from J; junction bases left unmatched: 6. Germline loops: CDR1 LNHDA, CDR2 SQIVND (reference sequence). The CDR3 DNA reads TGTGCCAGTAGTACCTCCGGGAGGTTCTCCTACGAGCAGTACTTC. It yields the protein CASSTSGRFSYEQYF.

This clonotype was seen at least ten times. V is TRBV19 and J is TRBJ2-7; the D gene is possibly TRBD1 (6 bases). Germline-derived CDR1 and CDR2 are LNHDA and SQIVND (reference sequence). There are 12 residues in the CDR3. Trimming stripped 10 bases from V and 2 bases from J, with 12 bases between. Here the CDR3 DNA reads TGTGCCACCCGGACAGCCGCCTACGAGCAGTACTTC. This gives the protein CATRTAAYEQYF.

This clonotype was counted a few times. This chain connects TRBV7-3 to TRBJ2-1; 12 bases match TRBD2. This CDR3 contains 15 residues. The ends lost 2 bases at V and 9 bases at J; junction bases unmatched: 5. Germline-derived CDR1 and CDR2 are SGHTA and FQGTGA. The CDR3 DNA reads as TGTGCCAGCAGCTTAGGGTCTAGCGGGAGGGGTGAGCAGTTCTTC. This gives the protein CASSLGSSGRGEQFF.

This clonotype was detected ten times or more. The chain couples TRBV2 to TRBJ2-7; D remains unclear. From germline, CDR1 is SNHLY and CDR2 FYNNEI. Trimming cost V 3 bases and J 5 bases, with 8 bases left between them. There are 12 residues in the CDR3. In nucleotides, the CDR3 is TGTGCCAGCAGTGAGTCGGGCAACGAGCAGTACTTC. Protein sequence: CASSESGNEQYF. Filled out from reference TRBV2 and TRBJ2-7, the complete variable domain reads EPEVTQTPSHQVTQMGQEVILRCVPISNHLYFYWYRQILGQKVEFLVSFYNNEISEKSEIFDDQFSVERPDGSNFTLKIRSTKLEDSAMYFCASSESGNEQYFGPGTRLTVT.

At least ten counts were recorded for this clonotype. The genes are TRBV3-1 and TRBJ1-2; no reliable D call. From germline, CDR1 is LGHDT and CDR2 YNNKEL (reference sequence). V was pared by 1 base and J by 1 base, with 7 bases between. The CDR3 is 14 amino acids. CDR3 sequence: CASSQGAVNYGYTF. The CDR3 DNA sequence: TGTGCCAGCAGCCAAGGCGCAGTTAACTATGGCTACACCTTC.

This clonotype has a count of ten or more. The chain has TRBV7-2 and TRBJ1-2; tentatively, D is TRBD1 (6 bases). This CDR3 contains 19 residues. Germline assignment: CDR1 SGHTA and CDR2 FQGNSA. V dropped 2 bases and J dropped 8 bases, with 30 bases sitting between them. The CDR3 protein is CASSLRAVIRTEHKGGYTF. CDR3 coding DNA: TGTGCCAGCAGCTTAAGGGCGGTCATCCGGACAGAACATAAAGGGGGCTACACCTTC. Complete variable domain (other parts from reference TRBV7-2 and TRBJ1-2): GAGVSQSPSNKVTEKGKDVELRCDPISGHTALYWYRQSLGQGLEFLIYFQGNSAPDKSGLPSDRFSAERTGGSVSTLTIQRTQQEDSAVYLCASSLRAVIRTEHKGGYTFGSGTRLTVV.

The table lists this clonotype with a few counts. The chain has TRBV18 and TRBJ2-5; possible D gene TRBD1, 5 bases. The CDR3 covers 16 residues. The V and J ends lost 0 bases and 1 base respectively, with 12 bases between them. Germline values: CDR1 KGHSH, CDR2 LQKENI. The CDR3 loop reads CASSPPSGTGQETQYF. The CDR3 nucleotides read TGTGCCAGCTCACCACCGAGTGGCACAGGCCAAGAGACCCAGTACTTC.

This clonotype was seen ten or more times. This chain joins TRBV7-2 and TRBJ2-3; D may be TRBD2 (5 bases). Germline values: CDR1 SGHTA, CDR2 FQGNSA. This CDR3 is built from 13 residues. The V and J ends lost 7 bases and 5 bases respectively, with 13 bases between them. The DNA for the CDR3 is TGTGCCAGCAATGGAGGCTTCCTAGATACGCAGTATTTT. Amino acids: CASNGGFLDTQYF.

This chain joins TRBV4-2 and TRBJ2-1, with 15 nucleotides matching TRBD2. CDR1 and CDR2 from the germline V gene are LGHNA and YNFKEQ. Trimming at V came to 3 bases and at J to 6 bases, leaving 3 bases not matched to a gene. This CDR3 comprises 16 residues. The CDR3 bases are TGTGCCAGCAGCCAGGAGGGACTAGCGGGAGGCAATGAGCAGTTCTTC. The encoded protein is CASSQEGLAGGNEQFF.

V usage is TRBV27 and J usage is TRBJ1-4; TRBD1 might be the D (6 bases). The CDR3 is 15 amino acids. V dropped 3 bases and J dropped 8 bases, with 16 bases sitting between them. Germline loops: CDR1 MNHEY, CDR2 SMNVEV (reference sequence). CDR3 coding DNA: TGTGCCAGCAGTTTTCAGTCAGGGGTCGGCGAAAAACTGTTTTTT. Amino acids: CASSFQSGVGEKLFF.